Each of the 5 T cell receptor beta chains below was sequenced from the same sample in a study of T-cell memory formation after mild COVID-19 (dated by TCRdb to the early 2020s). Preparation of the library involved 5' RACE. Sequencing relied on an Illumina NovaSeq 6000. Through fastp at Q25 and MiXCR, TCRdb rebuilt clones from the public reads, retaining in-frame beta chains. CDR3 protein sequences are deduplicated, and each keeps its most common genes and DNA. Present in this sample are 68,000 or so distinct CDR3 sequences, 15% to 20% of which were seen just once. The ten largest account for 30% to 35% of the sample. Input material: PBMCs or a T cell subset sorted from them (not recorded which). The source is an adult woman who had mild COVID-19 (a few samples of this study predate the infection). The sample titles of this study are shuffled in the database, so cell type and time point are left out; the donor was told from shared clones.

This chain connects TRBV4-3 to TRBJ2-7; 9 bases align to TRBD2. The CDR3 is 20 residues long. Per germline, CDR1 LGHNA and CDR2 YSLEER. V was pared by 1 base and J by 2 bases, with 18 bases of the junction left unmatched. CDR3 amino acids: CASSQAVLGPTSGAPYEQYF. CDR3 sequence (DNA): TGCGCCAGCAGCCAAGCGGTTCTGGGTCCGACTAGCGGAGCCCCCTACGAGCAGTACTTC.

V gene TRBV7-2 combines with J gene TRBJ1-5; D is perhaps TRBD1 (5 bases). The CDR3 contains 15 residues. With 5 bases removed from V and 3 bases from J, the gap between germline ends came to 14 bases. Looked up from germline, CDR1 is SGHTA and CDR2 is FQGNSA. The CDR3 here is CASSATTGPNQPQHF. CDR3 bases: TGTGCCAGCAGCGCAACTACAGGACCCAATCAGCCCCAGCATTTT.

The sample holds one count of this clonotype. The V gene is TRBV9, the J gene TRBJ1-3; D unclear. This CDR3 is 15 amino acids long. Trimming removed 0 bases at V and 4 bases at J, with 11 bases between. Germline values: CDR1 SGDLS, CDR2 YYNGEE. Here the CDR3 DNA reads TGTGCCAGCAGCGTAGCAGGCTACTCGGGAAACACCATATATTTT. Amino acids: CASSVAGYSGNTIYF.

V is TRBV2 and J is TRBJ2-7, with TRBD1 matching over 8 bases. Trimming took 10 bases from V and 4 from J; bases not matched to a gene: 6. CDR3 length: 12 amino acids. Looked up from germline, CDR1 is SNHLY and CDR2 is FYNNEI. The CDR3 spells CATRTGRYEQYF. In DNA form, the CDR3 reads TGTGCCACTAGGACAGGGCGGTACGAGCAGTACTTC.

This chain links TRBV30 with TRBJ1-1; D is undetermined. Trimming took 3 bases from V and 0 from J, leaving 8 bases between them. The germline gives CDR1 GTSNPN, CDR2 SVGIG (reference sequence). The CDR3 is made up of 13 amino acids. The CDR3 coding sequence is TGTGCCTGGAGAGAGTACTTGAACACTGAAGCTTTCTTT. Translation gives CAWREYLNTEAFF.